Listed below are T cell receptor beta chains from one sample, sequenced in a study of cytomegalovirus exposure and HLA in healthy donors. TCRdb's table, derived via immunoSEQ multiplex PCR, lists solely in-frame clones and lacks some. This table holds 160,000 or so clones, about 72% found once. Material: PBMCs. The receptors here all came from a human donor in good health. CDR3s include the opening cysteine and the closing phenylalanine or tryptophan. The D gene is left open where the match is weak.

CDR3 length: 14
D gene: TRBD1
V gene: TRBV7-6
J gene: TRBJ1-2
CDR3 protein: CASSLTGSLEGYTF

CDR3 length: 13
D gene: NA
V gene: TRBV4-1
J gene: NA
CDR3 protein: CASSQEQGYEQYF

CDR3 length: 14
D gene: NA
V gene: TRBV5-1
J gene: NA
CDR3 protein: CASSLLGGTYEQYF

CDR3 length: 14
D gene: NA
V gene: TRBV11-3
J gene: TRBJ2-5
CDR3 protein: CASSQSRGRETQYF

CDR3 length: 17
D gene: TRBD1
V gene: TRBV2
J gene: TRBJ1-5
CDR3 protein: CASLRGTGDRGYQPQHF

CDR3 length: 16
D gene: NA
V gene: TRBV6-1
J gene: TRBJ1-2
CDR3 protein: CASSEDYRRPNYGYTF

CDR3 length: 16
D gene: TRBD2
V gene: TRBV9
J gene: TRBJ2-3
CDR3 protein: CASSARGGGRTDTQYF

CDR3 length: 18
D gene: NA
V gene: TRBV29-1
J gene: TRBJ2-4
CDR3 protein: CSVEELVAGKVSKNIQYF

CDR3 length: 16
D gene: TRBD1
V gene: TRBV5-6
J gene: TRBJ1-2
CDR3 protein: CASSYGTGRLNYGYTF

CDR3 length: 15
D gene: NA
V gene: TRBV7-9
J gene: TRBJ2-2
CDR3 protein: CASSLVVLSTGELFF

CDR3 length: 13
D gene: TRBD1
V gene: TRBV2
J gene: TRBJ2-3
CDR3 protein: CASSDRGTDTQYF

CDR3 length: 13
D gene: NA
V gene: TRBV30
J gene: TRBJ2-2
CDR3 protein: CAWRPANTGELFF

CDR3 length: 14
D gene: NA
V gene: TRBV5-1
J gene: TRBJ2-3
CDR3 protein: CASSPRTGGDTQYF

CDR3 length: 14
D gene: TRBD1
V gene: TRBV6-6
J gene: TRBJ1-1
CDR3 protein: CASSDRTGRTEAFF

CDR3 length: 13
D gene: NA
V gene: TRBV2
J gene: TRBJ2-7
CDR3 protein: CASSEGPDYEQYF

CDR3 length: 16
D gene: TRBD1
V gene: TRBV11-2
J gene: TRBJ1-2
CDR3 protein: CASSPGRGQGSYGYTF

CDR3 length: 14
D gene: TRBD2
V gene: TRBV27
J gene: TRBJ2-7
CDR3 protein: CASSLAGGPYEQYF

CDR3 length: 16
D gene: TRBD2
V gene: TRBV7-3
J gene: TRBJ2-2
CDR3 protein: CASTNHGEGNTGELFF

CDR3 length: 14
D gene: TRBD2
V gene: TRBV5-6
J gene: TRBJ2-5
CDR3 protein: CASSLAGIGGTQYF

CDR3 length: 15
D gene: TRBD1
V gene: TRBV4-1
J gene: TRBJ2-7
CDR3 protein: CASSQPTGTDYEQYF

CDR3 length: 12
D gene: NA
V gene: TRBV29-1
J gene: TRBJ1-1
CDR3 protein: CSGGRRNTEAFF

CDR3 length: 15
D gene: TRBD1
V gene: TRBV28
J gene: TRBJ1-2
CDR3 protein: CASSSPDRGRRGYTF

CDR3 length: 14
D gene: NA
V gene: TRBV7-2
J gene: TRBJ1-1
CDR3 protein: CASSFTFRYTEAFF

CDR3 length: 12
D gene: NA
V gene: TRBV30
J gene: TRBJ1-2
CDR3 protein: CAWSSGGEGYTF

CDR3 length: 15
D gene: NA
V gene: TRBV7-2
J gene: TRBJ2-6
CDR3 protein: CASSLDSSGANVLTF

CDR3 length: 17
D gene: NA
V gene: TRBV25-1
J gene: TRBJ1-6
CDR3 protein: CASSEFGGKGQDSPLHF

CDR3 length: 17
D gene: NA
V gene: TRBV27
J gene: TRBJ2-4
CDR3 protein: CASSSLGRPLAKNIQYF

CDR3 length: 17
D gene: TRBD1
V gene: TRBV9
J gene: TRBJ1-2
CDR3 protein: CASSASTLWTGDYGYTF

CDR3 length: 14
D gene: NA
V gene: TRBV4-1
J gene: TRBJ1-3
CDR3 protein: CATGRGISGNTIYF

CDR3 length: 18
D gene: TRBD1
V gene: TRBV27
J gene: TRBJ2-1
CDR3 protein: CASSPLFLTGDVNNEQFF

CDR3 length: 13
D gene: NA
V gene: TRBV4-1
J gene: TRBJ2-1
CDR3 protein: CASSQAPYNEQFF

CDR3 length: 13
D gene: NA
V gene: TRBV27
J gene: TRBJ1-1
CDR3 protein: CASSHLQGSEAFF

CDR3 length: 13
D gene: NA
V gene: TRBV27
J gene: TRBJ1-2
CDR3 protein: CASGWTEAYGYTF

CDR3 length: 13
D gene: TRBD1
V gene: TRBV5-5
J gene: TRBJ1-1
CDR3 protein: CASSPQGDTEAFF

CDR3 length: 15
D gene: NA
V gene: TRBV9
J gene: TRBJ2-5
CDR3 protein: CASSVLSRGQETQYF

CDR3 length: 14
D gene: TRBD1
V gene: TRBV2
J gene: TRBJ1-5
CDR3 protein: CASSGGTDNQPQHF

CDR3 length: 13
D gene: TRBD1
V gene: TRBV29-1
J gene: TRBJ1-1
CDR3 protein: CSACTGVNTEAFF

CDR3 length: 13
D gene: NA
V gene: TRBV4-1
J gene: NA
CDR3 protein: CASSQTGPYEQYF

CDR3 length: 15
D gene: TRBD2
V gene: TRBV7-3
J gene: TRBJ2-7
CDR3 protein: CASSPGTTPYYEQYF

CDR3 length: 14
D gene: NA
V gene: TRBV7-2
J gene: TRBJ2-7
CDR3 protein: CASSSVLISYEQYF

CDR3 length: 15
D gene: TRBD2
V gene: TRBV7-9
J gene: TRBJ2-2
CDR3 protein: CASSAGLAGTGELFF

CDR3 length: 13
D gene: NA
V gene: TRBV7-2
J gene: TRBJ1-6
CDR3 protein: CASSLERGSPLHF

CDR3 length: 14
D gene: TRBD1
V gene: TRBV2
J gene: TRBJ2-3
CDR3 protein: CASKNQGARDTQYF

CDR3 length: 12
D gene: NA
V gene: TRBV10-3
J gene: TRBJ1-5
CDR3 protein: CAISPGDQPQHF

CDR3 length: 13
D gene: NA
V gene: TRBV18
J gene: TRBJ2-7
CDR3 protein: CASSPGLDYEQYF

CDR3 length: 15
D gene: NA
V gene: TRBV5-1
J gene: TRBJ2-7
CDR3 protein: CASSSGLGSSYEQYF

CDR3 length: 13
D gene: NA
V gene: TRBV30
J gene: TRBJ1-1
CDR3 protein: CAWSPYVDTEAFF

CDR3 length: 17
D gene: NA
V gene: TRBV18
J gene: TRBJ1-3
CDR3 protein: CASSLYLGARVGNTIYF

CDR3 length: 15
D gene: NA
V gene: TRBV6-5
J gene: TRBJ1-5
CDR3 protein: CASSPTGYSNQPQHF

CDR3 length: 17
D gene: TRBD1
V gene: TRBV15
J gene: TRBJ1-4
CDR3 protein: CVTSRLRQGGANEKLFF

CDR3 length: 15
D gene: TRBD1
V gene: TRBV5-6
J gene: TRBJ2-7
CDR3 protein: CASSSLTGNPYEQYF

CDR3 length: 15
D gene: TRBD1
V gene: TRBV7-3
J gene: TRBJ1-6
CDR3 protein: CASQLQGQSNSPLHF

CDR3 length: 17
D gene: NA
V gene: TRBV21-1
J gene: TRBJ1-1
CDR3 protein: CASSKRGSRSSNTEAFF

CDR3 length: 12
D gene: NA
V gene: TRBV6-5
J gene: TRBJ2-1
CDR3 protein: CATLDGDNEQFF

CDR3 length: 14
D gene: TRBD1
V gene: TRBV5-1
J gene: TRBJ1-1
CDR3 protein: CASSSQGSGTEAFF

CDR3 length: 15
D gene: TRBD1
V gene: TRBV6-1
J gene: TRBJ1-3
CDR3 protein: CASSRGQGSGNTIYF

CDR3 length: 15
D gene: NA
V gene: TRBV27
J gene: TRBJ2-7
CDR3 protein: CASSPHRGTVYEQYF

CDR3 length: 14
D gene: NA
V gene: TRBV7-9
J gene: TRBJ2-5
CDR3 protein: CASSWGGPKETQYF